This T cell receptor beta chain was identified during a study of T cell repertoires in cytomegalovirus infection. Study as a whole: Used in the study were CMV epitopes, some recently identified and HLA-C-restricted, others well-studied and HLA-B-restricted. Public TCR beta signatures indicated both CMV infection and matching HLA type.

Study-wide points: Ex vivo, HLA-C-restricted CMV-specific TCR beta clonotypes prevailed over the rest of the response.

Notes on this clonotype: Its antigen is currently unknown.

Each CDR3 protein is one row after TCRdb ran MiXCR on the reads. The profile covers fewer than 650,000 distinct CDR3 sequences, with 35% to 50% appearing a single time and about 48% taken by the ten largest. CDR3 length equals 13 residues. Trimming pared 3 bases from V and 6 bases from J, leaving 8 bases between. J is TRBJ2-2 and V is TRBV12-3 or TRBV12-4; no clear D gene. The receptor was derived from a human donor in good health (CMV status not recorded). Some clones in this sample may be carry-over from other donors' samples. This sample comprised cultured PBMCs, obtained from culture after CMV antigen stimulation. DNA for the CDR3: TGTGCCAGCAGTTTGTCTCCTGCCGGGGAGCTGTTTTTT. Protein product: CASSLSPAGELFF.